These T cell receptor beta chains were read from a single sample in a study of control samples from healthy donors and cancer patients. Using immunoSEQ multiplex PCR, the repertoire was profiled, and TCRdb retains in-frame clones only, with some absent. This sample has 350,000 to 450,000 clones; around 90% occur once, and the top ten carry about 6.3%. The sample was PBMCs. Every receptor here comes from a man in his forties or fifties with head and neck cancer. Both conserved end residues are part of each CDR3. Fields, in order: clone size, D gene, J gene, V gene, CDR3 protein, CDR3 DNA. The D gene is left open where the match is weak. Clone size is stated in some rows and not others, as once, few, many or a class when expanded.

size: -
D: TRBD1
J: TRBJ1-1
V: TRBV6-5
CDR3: CASSSGQGRRTEAFF
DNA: TGTGCCAGCAGTTCCGGACAGGGGAGACGCACTGAAGCTTTCTTT

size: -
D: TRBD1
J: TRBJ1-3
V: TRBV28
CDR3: CASTGTGTDGNTIYF
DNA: TGTGCCAGCACCGGGACAGGGACTGACGGAAACACCATATATTTT

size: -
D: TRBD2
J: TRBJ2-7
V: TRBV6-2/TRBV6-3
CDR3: CASSRRLASPNEQYF
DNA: TGTGCCAGCAGTCGAAGACTAGCGAGTCCCAACGAGCAGTACTTC

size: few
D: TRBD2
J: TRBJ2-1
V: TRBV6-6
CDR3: CASRQLAGGYNEQFF
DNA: TGTGCCAGCAGACAACTAGCGGGAGGATACAATGAGCAGTTCTTC

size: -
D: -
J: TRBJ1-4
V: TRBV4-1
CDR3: CASSQDLMEEKLFF
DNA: TGCGCCAGCAGCCAAGACTTAATGGAGGAAAAACTGTTTTTT

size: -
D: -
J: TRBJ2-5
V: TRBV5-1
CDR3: CASSFPGQETQYF
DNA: TGCGCCAGCAGCTTCCCGGGCCAAGAGACCCAGTACTTC

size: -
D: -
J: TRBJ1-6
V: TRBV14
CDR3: CASSQAAVKRDSPLHF
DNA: TGTGCCAGCAGCCAAGCGGCAGTAAAAAGGGATTCACCCCTCCACTTT

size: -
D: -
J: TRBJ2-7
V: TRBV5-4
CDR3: CASSFGGRWYEQYF
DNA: TGTGCCAGCAGCTTTGGAGGGCGGTGGTACGAGCAGTACTTC

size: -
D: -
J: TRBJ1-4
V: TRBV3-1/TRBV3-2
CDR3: CASSLAGLANEKLFF
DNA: TGTGCCAGCAGCCTAGCGGGTTTGGCTAATGAAAAACTGTTTTTT

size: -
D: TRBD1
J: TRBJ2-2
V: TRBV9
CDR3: CASSVTGTGELFF
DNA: TGTGCCAGCAGCGTGACAGGGACCGGGGAGCTGTTTTTT

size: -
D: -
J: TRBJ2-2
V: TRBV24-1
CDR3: CATSDLQTTGELFF
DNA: TGTGCCACCAGTGATTTACAGACGACCGGGGAGCTGTTTTTT

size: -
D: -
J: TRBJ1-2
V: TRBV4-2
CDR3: CASSPKDGWGYTF
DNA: TGTGCCAGCAGCCCCAAAGACGGGTGGGGCTACACCTTC

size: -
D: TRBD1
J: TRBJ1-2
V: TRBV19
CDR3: CASSPLLSQGNYGYTF
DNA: TGTGCCAGTAGTCCTCTTCTCTCACAGGGGAACTATGGCTACACCTTC

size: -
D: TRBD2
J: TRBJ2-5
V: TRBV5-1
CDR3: CASSESSSGSKTQYF
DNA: TGCGCCAGCAGTGAATCGTCCAGCGGGAGCAAGACCCAGTACTTC

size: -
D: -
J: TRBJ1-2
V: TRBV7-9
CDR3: CASSPEDGYTF
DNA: TGTGCCAGCAGCCCAGAGGATGGCTACACCTTC

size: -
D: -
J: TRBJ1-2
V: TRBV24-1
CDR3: CATSDPAAAYGYTF
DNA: TGTGCCACCAGTGACCCAGCGGCAGCCTATGGCTACACCTTC

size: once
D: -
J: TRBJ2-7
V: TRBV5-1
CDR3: CASSPPGNYEQYF
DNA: TGCGCCAGCAGCCCCCCCGGGAACTACGAGCAGTACTTC

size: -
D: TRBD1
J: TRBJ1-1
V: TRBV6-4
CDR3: CASGQQGKKDTEAFF
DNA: TGTGCCAGCGGACAACAGGGGAAGAAAGACACTGAAGCTTTCTTT

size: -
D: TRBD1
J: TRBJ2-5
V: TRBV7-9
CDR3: CASSFRDREVETQYF
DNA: TGTGCCAGCAGCTTCCGGGACAGGGAGGTGGAGACCCAGTACTTC

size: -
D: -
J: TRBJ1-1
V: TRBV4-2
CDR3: CASSQDGTNTEAFF
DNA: TGTGCCAGCAGCCAAGATGGGACGAACACTGAAGCTTTCTTT

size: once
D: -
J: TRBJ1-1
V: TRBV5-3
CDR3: CARSLDFSRAENTEAFF
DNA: TGTGCCAGAAGCTTGGATTTCTCGCGGGCGGAGAACACTGAAGCTTTCTTT

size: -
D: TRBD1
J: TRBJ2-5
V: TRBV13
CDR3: CASSSGQELETQYF
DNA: TGTGCCAGCAGCTCCGGACAGGAACTAGAGACCCAGTACTTC

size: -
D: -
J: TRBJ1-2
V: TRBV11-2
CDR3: CASSVTDSPVYGYTF
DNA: TGTGCCAGCAGCGTGACGGACAGCCCGGTATATGGCTACACCTTC

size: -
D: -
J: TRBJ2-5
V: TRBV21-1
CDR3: CASSKVWVGIKETQYF
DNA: TGTGCCAGCAGCAAAGTATGGGTCGGCATTAAAGAGACCCAGTACTTC

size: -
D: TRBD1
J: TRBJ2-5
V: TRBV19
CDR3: CASSIPRGHRETQYF
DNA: TGTGCCAGTAGTATTCCCAGGGGGCATCGGGAGACCCAGTACTTC

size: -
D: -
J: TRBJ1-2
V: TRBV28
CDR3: CASSLQDVRGYTF
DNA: TGTGCCAGCAGTTTACAGGACGTAAGGGGCTACACCTTC

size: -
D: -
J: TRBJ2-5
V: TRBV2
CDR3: CASSFGQLGETQYF
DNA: TGTGCCAGCAGTTTTGGACAGCTCGGGGAGACCCAGTACTTC

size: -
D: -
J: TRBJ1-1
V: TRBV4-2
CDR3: CASSQEGQSINTEAFF
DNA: TGTGCCAGCAGCCAAGAAGGACAGTCGATCAACACTGAAGCTTTCTTT

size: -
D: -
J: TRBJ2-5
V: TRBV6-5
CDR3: CASSLAREVGETQYF
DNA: TGTGCCAGCAGTCTGGCGCGGGAAGTCGGAGAGACCCAGTACTTC

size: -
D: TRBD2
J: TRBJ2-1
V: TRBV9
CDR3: CASSARLATSYNEQFF
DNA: TGTGCCAGCAGCGCCCGACTAGCGACCTCCTACAATGAGCAGTTCTTC

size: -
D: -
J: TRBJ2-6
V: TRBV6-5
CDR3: CASSTGYGANVLTF
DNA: TGTGCCAGCAGTACGGGGTACGGGGCCAACGTCCTGACTTTC

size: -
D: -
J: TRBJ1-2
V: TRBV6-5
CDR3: CASSYSPSYGYTF
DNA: TGTGCCAGCAGTTACTCCCCGTCCTATGGCTACACCTTC

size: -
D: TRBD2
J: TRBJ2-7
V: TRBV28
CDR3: CASSLWAGASYEQYF
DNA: TGTGCCAGCAGTTTATGGGCGGGAGCCTCCTACGAGCAGTACTTC

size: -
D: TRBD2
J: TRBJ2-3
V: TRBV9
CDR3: CASSFQTSGTGGTDTQYF
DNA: TGTGCCAGCAGCTTCCAGACTAGCGGGACGGGGGGCACAGATACGCAGTATTTT

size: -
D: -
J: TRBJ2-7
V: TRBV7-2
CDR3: CASSLDFYEQYF
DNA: TGTGCCAGCAGCTTAGATTTCTACGAGCAGTACTTC

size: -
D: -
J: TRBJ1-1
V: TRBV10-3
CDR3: CAISVTPPDLNTEAFF
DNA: TGTGCCATCAGTGTCACACCTCCCGATCTGAACACTGAAGCTTTCTTT

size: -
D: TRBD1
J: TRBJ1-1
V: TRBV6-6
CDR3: CASSRFGTGGYSAAEAFF
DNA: TGTGCCAGCAGCCGATTCGGGACAGGGGGTTACTCGGCGGCTGAAGCTTTCTTT

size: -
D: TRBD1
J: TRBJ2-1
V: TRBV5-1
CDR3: CASSLGDRGNEQFF
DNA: TGCGCCAGCAGCTTGGGGGACAGGGGCAATGAGCAGTTCTTC

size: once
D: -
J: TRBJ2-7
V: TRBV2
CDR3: CASSRIQGGEQYF
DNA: TGTGCCAGCAGTAGAATCCAGGGGGGCGAGCAGTACTTC

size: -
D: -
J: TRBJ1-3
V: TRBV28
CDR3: CASSLDTYFSGNTIYF
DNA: TGTGCCAGCAGTTTGGACACGTATTTCTCTGGAAACACCATATATTTT

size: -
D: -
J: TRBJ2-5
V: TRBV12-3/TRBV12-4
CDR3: CASRYGPSETQYF
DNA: TGTGCCAGCAGATATGGACCGTCGGAGACCCAGTACTTC